Listed here are 10 T cell receptor beta chains from one sample, sequenced in a study of shared clonotypes between healthy human individuals. CD8 cells classed as naive were CD45RO-negative and positively selected for CCR7, excluding terminally differentiated effector memory CD45RA+ cells. TCRdb's copy holds only in-frame clones and misses some; the assay was immunoSEQ multiplex PCR. The profile shows around 2,000,000 clones, 90% to 95% of them singletons. Sequenced input: naive CD8+ T cells from PBMCs. The receptor set was obtained from a man younger than 35 in good health. Some clones in this sample may be carry-over from other donors' samples.

The gene calls are TRBV27 and TRBJ1-2; maybe TRBD1 (6 bases). V dropped 8 bases and J dropped 1 base, with 23 bases sitting between them. Germline V gene sequence: CDR1 MNHEY, CDR2 SMNVEV (reference sequence). The CDR3 has 17 amino acids. This CDR3 reads CASSFSGGATHNYGYTF. CDR3 coding DNA: TGTGCCAGCTCTTTCAGCGGGGGGGCTACCCATAACTATGGCTACACCTTC.

This clone was seen once. The chain uses TRBV5-4 and TRBJ1-5; 7 bases are a match to TRBD1. The J segment lost 0 bases and the V segment lost 2 bases, leaving 17 bases of the junction unmatched. The CDR3 is 20 residues long. Germline values: CDR1 SGHNT, CDR2 YYREEE (reference sequence). Written as DNA, the CDR3 is TGTGCCAGCAGCTTAAAAACCGGGACAGTAGCCAGAAATAGCAATCAGCCCCAGCATTTT. This gives the protein CASSLKTGTVARNSNQPQHF.

The rearrangement uses TRBV19 and TRBJ2-7, with D possibly being TRBD1 (5 bases). The CDR3 runs to 14 residues. Trimming removed 5 bases from V and 0 bases from J, with 11 bases in between. The germline V gene encodes CDR1 LNHDA and CDR2 SQIVND (reference sequence). The CDR3 loop is CASSLRQSSYEQYF. The CDR3 coding sequence is TGTGCCAGTAGTCTAAGACAGAGCTCCTACGAGCAGTACTTC.

This clone was picked up one time. V usage is TRBV2 and J usage is TRBJ1-1, with TRBD1 identical over 8 bases. The CDR3 runs 14 residues. The junction had 1 base not matched to a gene; V was cut back by 4 bases and J by 0 bases. Germline V gene lookup returns CDR1 SNHLY and CDR2 FYNNEI. The CDR3: CASSGQGLNTEAFF. For the CDR3, the DNA is TGTGCCAGCAGTGGACAGGGGTTGAACACTGAAGCTTTCTTT.

This clone was detected once. The gene calls are TRBV9 and TRBJ2-7, with 10 nucleotides matching TRBD2. The V gene's germline CDR1 is SGDLS and CDR2 YYNGEE. Unmatched junction bases numbered 6, after V lost 2 bases and J lost 4 bases. This CDR3 is built from 15 residues. The CDR3 region is CASSVAGTSAYEQYF. CDR3 bases: TGTGCCAGCAGCGTTGCCGGGACTAGCGCGTACGAGCAGTACTTC.

The chain combines TRBV4-1 with TRBJ1-5; weak D call: TRBD1 (6 bases). The CDR3 has 18 residues. Deletions cut 0 bases from V and 1 base from J, with 16 bases between. Per germline, CDR1 MGHRA and CDR2 YSYEKL. The CDR3 DNA is TGCGCCAGCAGCCAAGATGGGGGGGGCAAACTCAGCAATCAGCCCCAGCATTTT. Translated: CASSQDGGGKLSNQPQHF.

This rearrangement joins TRBV11-2 to TRBJ2-1, with 10 nucleotides matching TRBD2. The germline gives CDR1 SGHAT, CDR2 FQNNGV. V lost 5 bases to trimming and J lost 4 bases; unmatched junction nucleotides: 5. The CDR3 extends over 15 amino acids. For the CDR3, the DNA is TGTGCCAGCAGCCTAGCGGGAGCAAGATACAATGAGCAGTTCTTC. This translates into CASSLAGARYNEQFF.

The rearrangement links TRBV5-6 to TRBJ2-1; maybe TRBD2 (5 bases). The CDR3 totals 15 residues. V shed 5 bases and J shed 3 bases, with 15 bases lying between them. Germline CDR1 and CDR2: SGHDT and YYEEEE. CDR3 amino acids: CASSPSGVGYNEQFF. CDR3 bases: TGTGCCAGCAGTCCGAGCGGAGTCGGCTACAATGAGCAGTTCTTC.

J is TRBJ1-1 and V is TRBV19; D unclear. Germline CDR1 is LNHDA and CDR2 is SQIVND (reference sequence). The ends were cut back, 9 bases at V and 7 bases at J, with 15 bases in the middle. The CDR3 covers 12 residues. CDR3 DNA sequence: TGTGCCAGCCGTATAGCGGGTATTGAAGCTTTCTTT. This translates into CASRIAGIEAFF.

The chain recombines TRBV4-1 with TRBJ1-5; no clear D. Trimming removed 4 bases at V and 1 base at J, with 17 bases between. CDR1 is MGHRA and CDR2 is YSYEKL in the germline V gene. The CDR3 spans 17 residues. The CDR3 reads CASSPKSGGGSNQPQHF. In DNA form, the CDR3 reads TGCGCCAGCAGCCCTAAGTCGGGCGGAGGGAGCAATCAGCCCCAGCATTTT.